The entry below gives a single TCR beta chain sequence along with its context. No antigen is known for it. The germline gene is not matched at one end of the junction; a read error may be the cause. These data originate in a study of CD8 T cells in Susac syndrome (dated by TCRdb to between 2018 and 2021). Context from the whole study: Repertoire sequencing was used to test whether CD8+ T cell activation and differentiation in Susac syndrome was antigen driven. The study compared CD8+ T cell repertoire clonality among 12 healthy donors, 14 Susac syndrome patients and approximately 16 multiple sclerosis patients.

Summary of the overall study and its limitations: The number of individuals in the TCR sequencing and HLA analysis was acknowledged as relatively small.

Peripheral blood CD8+ and CD4+ T cells from healthy donors, Susac syndrome patients and multiple sclerosis patients were profiled by high-throughput TCR beta sequencing. The healthy donors served as controls matched for age and sex. Bulk CD8+ and CD4+ T cells were purified by magnetic negative isolation, whereas CD8+ TEMRA cells were enriched by FACS. Blood was drawn into EDTA tubes, processed within 24 hours, and PBMCs were isolated by density gradient centrifugation. PBMCs destined for TCR sequencing were cryopreserved in liquid nitrogen and later thawed in a 37 °C water bath. Purity of sorted or isolated CD4+, CD8+ and CD8+ TEMRA cells was at least 90%. The CDR3 has 14 amino acids, counting the end cysteine and phenylalanine. This entry keeps only the CDR3 DNA: 42 bases, framed from base 1. Per the germline V gene, SQVTM is the CDR1 and ANQGSEA is the CDR2. RNA was extracted with the RNeasy kit and roughly 0.45 to 1 ug was reverse transcribed using random hexamers. The immunoSEQ multiplex PCR assay, which covers 54 Vbeta and 13 Jbeta segments, was used to amplify TCR beta CDR3 regions. PCR amplification bias was corrected by using a synthetic template baseline for primer optimization and computational correction. Under the source paper's analysis protocol: Reads were assigned to V, D and J genes according to IMGT and analyzed in immunoSEQ Analyzer, with only productive sequences retained. To calculate clonality, Shannon entropy was normalized by log2 of the number of productive unique sequences and then subtracted from one. For each patient and control, public and private clones were evaluated within the 100 most prevalent clones. Susac-specific clones were defined as absent from healthy and MS cohorts, 850 to 1,300 published viral clones and other ImmuneACCESS disease sequences. TCRdb reanalyzed the raw reads on its own, using fastp at Q25 for trimming and MiXCR for clone calling, and kept in-frame beta chains. Each CDR3 protein appears once, grouped with its most common genes and DNA. V and J calls and clone size were set by TCRdb, not the authors. The sample table lists roughly 140,000 distinct CDR3 sequences, roughly 94% of them with a count of one. The top ten hold approximately 0.25% of the sample.

Recombination linked TRBV29-1 to TRBJ2-1; no D gene is confidently identified. The source material was CD8+ T cells from PBMCs. This clonotype was sampled from a human donor in good health. This receptor has the CDR3 CSVVPIGVYNERFF. At the DNA level, the sequence is TGCAGCGTTGTACCCATTGGGGTCTACAATGAGCGGTTCTTC.